Presented here are 21 T cell receptor beta chains from one specimen sequenced in a study of blood T cell repertoires in COVID-19. Clones were sequenced by immunoSEQ multiplex PCR, and TCRdb holds only the in-frame ones, with some missing. The data hold some 100,000 clones, with just over 85% observed a single time. The specimen sequenced was peripheral blood. The receptors here all came from a human donor in a cohort sampled during active COVID-19.

This clone was seen only a few times. Here the CDR3 DNA reads TGTGCCAGTAGTCCCCGGGGGGTGAGCTCCTACGAGCAGTACTTC. Its translation: CASSPRGVSSYEQYF. This chain joins TRBV19 and TRBJ2-7; 7 nucleotides match TRBD2. Looked up from germline, CDR1 is LNHDA and CDR2 is SQIVND (reference sequence). J gave up 0 bases and V 5 bases, and 7 bases lay outside the gene matches. The CDR3 contains 15 residues. Full variable domain (remainder filled in from reference TRBV19 and TRBJ2-7): DGGITQSPKYLFRKEGQNVTLSCEQNLNHDAMYWYRQDPGQGLRLIYYSQIVNDFQKGDIAEGYSVSREKKESFPLTVTSAQKNPTAFYLCASSPRGVSSYEQYFGPGTRLTVT.

This clone occurred a few times. This chain links TRBV6-5 with TRBJ1-5; 10 bases map to TRBD1. J gave up 4 bases and V 4 bases, and 4 bases lay outside the gene matches. Germline loops: CDR1 MNHEY, CDR2 SVGAGI. This CDR3 region has 15 residues. The CDR3 sequence is CASSWTGGYNQPQHF. The CDR3 DNA reads TGTGCCAGCAGTTGGACAGGGGGATATAATCAGCCCCAGCATTTT.

The chain has TRBV30 and TRBJ1-6; 11 bases match TRBD1. The germline V gene encodes CDR1 GTSNPN and CDR2 SVGIG (reference sequence). Trimming cost V 1 base and J 12 bases; bases outside gene matches: 2. The CDR3 is made up of 13 amino acids. CDR3 protein: CAWSGGQGGPLHF. CDR3 bases: TGTGCCTGGAGTGGGGGACAGGGGGGACCCCTCCACTTT. The full variable domain, with the rest looked up from reference TRBV30 and TRBJ1-6, is SQTIHQWPATLVQPVGSPLSLECTVEGTSNPNLYWYRQAAGRGLQLLFYSVGIGQISSEVPQNLSASRPQDRQFILSSKKLLLSDSGFYLCAWSGGQGGPLHFGNGTRLTVT.

The genes are TRBV9 and TRBJ2-1; the match to TRBD2 covers 12 bases. The CDR3 sequence is 16 residues long. Germline CDR1 SGDLS, CDR2 YYNGEE. V was pared by 4 bases and J by 10 bases, with 12 bases of the junction left unmatched. CDR3 DNA: TGTGCCAGCAGCTCCCTAGCGGGAGGGCCGCTCCGGGAGCAGTTCTTC. This gives the protein CASSSLAGGPLREQFF.

This clone was detected only a few times. V and J are TRBV19 and TRBJ2-1; 7 bases align to TRBD2. The CDR3 consists of 18 residues. The germline V gene encodes CDR1 LNHDA and CDR2 SQIVND (reference sequence). After removal of 1 base from V and 7 bases from J, the junction contained 16 bases not matched to a gene. The CDR3 DNA is TGTGCCAGTAGTATAGGACCCTGGGGAGCGGGACGGTCTAATGAGCAGTTCTTC. Translation gives CASSIGPWGAGRSNEQFF. Variable domain in full (rest from reference TRBV19 and TRBJ2-1): DGGITQSPKYLFRKEGQNVTLSCEQNLNHDAMYWYRQDPGQGLRLIYYSQIVNDFQKGDIAEGYSVSREKKESFPLTVTSAQKNPTAFYLCASSIGPWGAGRSNEQFFGPGTRLTVL.

This chain joins TRBV30 and TRBJ1-6; D call uncertain. This CDR3 contains 16 residues. With 2 bases removed from V and 0 bases from J, the gap between germline ends came to 11 bases. Germline lookup yields CDR1 GTSNPN and CDR2 SVGIG (reference sequence). CDR3 sequence: CAWSQYMSSYNSPLHF. In DNA form, the CDR3 reads TGTGCCTGGAGTCAATATATGAGCTCCTATAATTCACCCCTCCACTTT.

The chain recombines TRBV15 with TRBJ2-3; possibly TRBD1 for D (7 bases). This CDR3 contains 16 residues. The V gene lost 5 bases and the J gene lost 5 bases, with 20 bases spanning the gap. Germline assignment: CDR1 LNHNV and CDR2 YYDKDF (reference sequence). CDR3 nucleotides: TGTGCCACCAGCGCAGGGGGGCGTTCGACGGGAGATACGCAGTATTTT. Residues: CATSAGGRSTGDTQYF.

The CDR3 coding sequence is TGTGCCAGCTCACCACGGCTAGCGGGAGAATACGAGCAGTACTTC. Protein sequence: CASSPRLAGEYEQYF. The genes are TRBV18 and TRBJ2-7, with TRBD2 identical over 10 bases. The CDR3 sequence is 15 residues long. Germline CDR1 is KGHSH and CDR2 is LQKENI. V was pared by 1 base and J by 4 bases, with 4 bases of the junction left unmatched. The full variable domain, rest sourced from reference TRBV18 and TRBJ2-7, is NAGVMQNPRHLVRRRGQEARLRCSPMKGHSHVYWYRQLPEEGLKFMVYLQKENIIDESGMPKERFSAEFPKEGPSILRIQQVVRGDSAAYFCASSPRLAGEYEQYFGPGTRLTVT.

The V call is TRBV16, the J call TRBJ1-6; D is unresolved. Germline V gives CDR1 KGHSY, CDR2 FQNENV. Trimming took 3 bases from V and 10 from J, leaving 4 bases between them. The CDR3 is made up of 11 amino acids. DNA of the CDR3: TGTGCCAGCAGCCACCCATCACCCCTCCACTTT. Amino acids: CASSHPSPLHF.

The chain combines TRBV28 with TRBJ2-2, with 11 bases fitting TRBD2. Trimming at V came to 5 bases and at J to 0 bases, leaving 5 bases not matched to a gene. Germline V CDR1 and CDR2: MDHEN, SYDVKM. The CDR3 contains 17 residues. This CDR3 is CASSPLLAGANTGELFF. In DNA form, the CDR3 reads TGTGCCAGCAGTCCCCTACTAGCGGGAGCGAACACCGGGGAGCTGTTTTTT. Full variable domain (remainder filled in from reference TRBV28 and TRBJ2-2): DVKVTQSSRYLVKRTGEKVFLECVQDMDHENMFWYRQDPGLGLRLIYFSYDVKMKEKGDIPEGYSVSREKKERFSLILESASTNQTSMYLCASSPLLAGANTGELFFGEGSRLTVL.

The CDR3 spells CASRNSGRPTDTQYF. CDR3 bases: TGTGCCAGCAGAAATAGCGGGAGACCTACAGATACGCAGTATTTT. The V call is TRBV6-6, the J call TRBJ2-3; TRBD2 matches 9 bases. Trimming cost V 6 bases and J 3 bases; bases outside gene matches: 7. The germline gives CDR1 MNHNY, CDR2 SVGAGI (reference sequence). This CDR3 spans 15 amino acids.

This clone was seen a few times. This sequence joins TRBV5-1 and TRBJ2-2, with D unresolved. CDR3 length equals 16 residues. Trimming removed 3 bases at V and 0 bases at J, with 12 bases between. Germline-derived CDR1 and CDR2 are SGHRS and YFSETQ. CDR3 nucleotide sequence: TGCGCCAGCAGCTCGAGAGCACCGACGAACACCGGGGAGCTGTTTTTT. Translated, it gives CASSSRAPTNTGELFF.

This sequence joins TRBV28 and TRBJ2-5, with TRBD1 identical over 8 bases. V lost 5 bases, J lost 7 bases, and 15 bases stayed unmatched. The germline V gene encodes CDR1 MDHEN and CDR2 SYDVKM. The CDR3 sequence is 16 residues long. The CDR3 DNA reads TGTGCCAGCAGTCAGTCTATGCTGACAGGGGCGGGGACCCAGTACTTC. Translated, it gives CASSQSMLTGAGTQYF.

The chain recombines TRBV28 with TRBJ2-6; 8 nucleotides align to TRBD2. This CDR3 comprises 17 residues. Germline CDR1 is MDHEN and CDR2 is SYDVKM. The V gene end was trimmed by 4 bases and the J gene end by 4 bases; junction bases not matched to a gene: 9. The CDR3: CASSSPRGGRGANVLTF. The DNA of the CDR3 is TGTGCCAGCAGTTCCCCACGGGGGGGGCGCGGGGCCAACGTCCTGACTTTC.

The chain carries TRBV19 and TRBJ1-5; D uncertain. Deletions cut 1 base from V and 6 bases from J, with 13 bases between. This CDR3 is 15 amino acids long. Germline lookup yields CDR1 LNHDA and CDR2 SQIVND (reference sequence). The CDR3 here is CASSIGLRAAQPQHF. Here the CDR3 DNA reads TGTGCCAGTAGTATAGGGTTGAGAGCGGCTCAGCCCCAGCATTTT.

This chain uses TRBV2 with TRBJ1-1, with 8 bases matching TRBD1. Germline trimming cut 6 bases from V and 4 bases from J; bases unmatched to any gene: 7. The CDR3 has 14 amino acids. Looked up from germline, CDR1 is SNHLY and CDR2 is FYNNEI. This chain's CDR3 is CASRWTGRLTEAFF. The CDR3 DNA follows: TGTGCCAGCAGGTGGACAGGGAGGCTCACTGAAGCTTTCTTT.

The genes are TRBV5-4 and TRBJ2-5, with 7 bases matching TRBD1. CDR3 length: 15 residues. Germline CDR1 reads SGHNT; CDR2 reads YYREEE (reference sequence). The junction had 11 bases not matched to a gene; V was cut back by 4 bases and J by 5 bases. CDR3 coding DNA: TGTGCCAGCAGCACAGACAGGGCGGTAGGGGAGACCCAGTACTTC. Translation gives CASSTDRAVGETQYF.

The chain joins TRBV30 to TRBJ1-4; the D is unclear. The germline CDR1 and CDR2 sequences are GTSNPN and SVGIG (reference sequence). Between the trimmed V and J ends, which lost 2 bases and 4 bases, there was a span of 20 bases. The CDR3 extends over 17 amino acids. The CDR3 nucleotides are TGTGCCTGGAGTTCCTCCAGGACGGGAAGAAATAATGAAAAACTGTTTTTT. Protein: CAWSSSRTGRNNEKLFF.

This chain links TRBV28 with TRBJ2-3, with D possibly matching TRBD2 (6 bases). Between the trimmed V and J ends, which lost 2 bases and 5 bases, there was a span of 14 bases. CDR3 length: 15 residues. Germline CDR1 and CDR2: MDHEN and SYDVKM. DNA for the CDR3: TGTGCCAGCAGTTTAGCCGGGAGTCGAGGAGATACGCAGTATTTT. Its protein product is CASSLAGSRGDTQYF. Filled out from reference TRBV28 and TRBJ2-3, the complete variable domain reads DVKVTQSSRYLVKRTGEKVFLECVQDMDHENMFWYRQDPGLGLRLIYFSYDVKMKEKGDIPEGYSVSREKKERFSLILESASTNQTSMYLCASSLAGSRGDTQYFGPGTRLTVL.

The V and J genes are TRBV19 and TRBJ1-1, with TRBD1 matching over 8 bases. After removal of 8 bases from V and 4 bases from J, the junction contained 6 bases not matched to a gene. Germline assignment: CDR1 LNHDA and CDR2 SQIVND (reference sequence). There are 13 residues in the CDR3. CDR3 DNA sequence: TGTGCCAGTCACCCAACAGGGGGCACTGAAGCTTTCTTT. Residues: CASHPTGGTEAFF.

The chain carries TRBV6-1 and TRBJ1-1; 10 nucleotides align to TRBD1. The V gene end was trimmed by 1 base and the J gene end by 11 bases; junction bases not matched to a gene: 7. The CDR3 has 14 residues. CDR1 and CDR2 (germline): MNHNS, SASEGT. The CDR3 protein is CASSEEWDRGRAFF. The CDR3 DNA sequence: TGTGCCAGCAGTGAAGAGTGGGACAGGGGTCGGGCTTTCTTT.